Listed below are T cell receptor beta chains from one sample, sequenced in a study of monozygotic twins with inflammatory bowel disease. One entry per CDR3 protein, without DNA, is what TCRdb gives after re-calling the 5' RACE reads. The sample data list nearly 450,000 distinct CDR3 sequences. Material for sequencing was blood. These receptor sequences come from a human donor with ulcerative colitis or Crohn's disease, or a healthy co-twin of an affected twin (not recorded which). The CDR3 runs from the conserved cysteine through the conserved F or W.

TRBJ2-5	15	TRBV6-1	CASSGRTGAQETQYF
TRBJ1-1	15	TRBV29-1	CSVGPRWGLNTEAFF
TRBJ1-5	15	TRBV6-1	CASSATGTGNQPQHF
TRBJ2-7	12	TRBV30	CAWKGWNDEQYF
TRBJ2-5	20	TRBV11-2	CASSLSPAGGQGRRPETQYF
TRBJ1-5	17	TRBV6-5	CASSSHGAFGGNQPQHF
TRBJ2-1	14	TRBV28	CASSSQGAYNEQFF
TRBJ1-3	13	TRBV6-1	CASVGGTGNTIYF
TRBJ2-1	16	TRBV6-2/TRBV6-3	CASRIGTSGKVTEQFF
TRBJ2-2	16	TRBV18	CASSRPTGRDTGELFF
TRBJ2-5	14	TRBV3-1	CASEGAYLGDTQYF
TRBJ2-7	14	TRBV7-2	CASSKEGRLYEQYF
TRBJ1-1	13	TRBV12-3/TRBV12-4	CASSSGALTEAFF
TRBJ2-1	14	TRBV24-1	CATVGGMVRNEQFF
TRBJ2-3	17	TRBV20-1	CSARGLAGESPTDTQYF
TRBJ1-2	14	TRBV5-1	CASSSGQANDGYTF
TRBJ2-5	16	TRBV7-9	CASSSDRDILGETQYF
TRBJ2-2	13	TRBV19	CATTLRSTGELFF
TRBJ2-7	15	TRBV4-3	CASSQDYASMYEQYF
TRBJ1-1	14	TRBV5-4	CASSIGRGLSYSFF
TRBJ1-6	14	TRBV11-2	CASSSTSPNSPLHF
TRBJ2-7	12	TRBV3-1	CASSPRTGAKYF
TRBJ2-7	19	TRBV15	CATSRDPPGPSDGSYEQYF
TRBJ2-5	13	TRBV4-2	CASSQVGGGAQYF
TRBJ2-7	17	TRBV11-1	CASSLGMLRGHSYEQYF
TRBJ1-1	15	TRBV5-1	CASSLTGTGFTEAFF
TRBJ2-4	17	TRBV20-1	CSAREGGLALAKNIQYF
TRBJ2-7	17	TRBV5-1	CASSLFEWAGLSYEQYF
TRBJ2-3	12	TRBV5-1	CASRGPRGAHYF
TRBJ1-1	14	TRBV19	CASSTGLEGTKAFF
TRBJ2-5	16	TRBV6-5	CASSYRVGWDQETQYF
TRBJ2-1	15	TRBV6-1	CASRSLAGGHNEQFF
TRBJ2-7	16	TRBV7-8	CASRYAIAGGIHEQYF